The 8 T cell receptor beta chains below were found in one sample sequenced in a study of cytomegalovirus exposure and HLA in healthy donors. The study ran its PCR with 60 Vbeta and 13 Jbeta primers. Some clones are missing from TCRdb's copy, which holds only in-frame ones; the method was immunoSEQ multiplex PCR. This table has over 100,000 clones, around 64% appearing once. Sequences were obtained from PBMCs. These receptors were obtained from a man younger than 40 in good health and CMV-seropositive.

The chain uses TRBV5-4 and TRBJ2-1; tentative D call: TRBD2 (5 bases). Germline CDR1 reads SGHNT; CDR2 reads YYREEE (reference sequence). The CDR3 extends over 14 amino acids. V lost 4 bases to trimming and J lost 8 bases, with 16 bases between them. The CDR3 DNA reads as TGTGCCAGCAGCACAACTAGACTTAAGGATGAGCAGTTCTTC. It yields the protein CASSTTRLKDEQFF.

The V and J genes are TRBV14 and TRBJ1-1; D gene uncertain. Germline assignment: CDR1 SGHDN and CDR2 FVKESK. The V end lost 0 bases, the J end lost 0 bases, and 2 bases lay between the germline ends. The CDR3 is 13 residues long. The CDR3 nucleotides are TGTGCCAGCAGCCAAGACATGAACACTGAAGCTTTCTTT. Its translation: CASSQDMNTEAFF.

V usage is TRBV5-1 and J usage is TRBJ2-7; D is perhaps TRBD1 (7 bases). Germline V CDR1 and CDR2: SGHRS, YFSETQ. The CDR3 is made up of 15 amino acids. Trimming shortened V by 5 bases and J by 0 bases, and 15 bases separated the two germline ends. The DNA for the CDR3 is TGCGCCAGCAGAGGTGGAGGGGGCAGCTCCTACGAGCAGTACTTC. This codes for CASRGGGGSSYEQYF.

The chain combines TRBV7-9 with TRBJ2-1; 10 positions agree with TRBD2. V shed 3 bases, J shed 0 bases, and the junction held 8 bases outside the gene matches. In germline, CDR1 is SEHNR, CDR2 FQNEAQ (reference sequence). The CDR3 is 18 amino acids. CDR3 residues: CASSFSSGSHHSYNEQFF. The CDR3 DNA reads TGTGCCAGCAGCTTCTCTAGCGGGAGCCACCACTCCTACAATGAGCAGTTCTTC. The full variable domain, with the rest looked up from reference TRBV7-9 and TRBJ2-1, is DTGVSQNPRHKITKRGQNVTFRCDPISEHNRLYWYRQTLGQGPEFLTYFQNEAQLEKSRLLSDRFSAERPKGSFSTLEIQRTEQGDSAMYLCASSFSSGSHHSYNEQFFGPGTRLTVL.

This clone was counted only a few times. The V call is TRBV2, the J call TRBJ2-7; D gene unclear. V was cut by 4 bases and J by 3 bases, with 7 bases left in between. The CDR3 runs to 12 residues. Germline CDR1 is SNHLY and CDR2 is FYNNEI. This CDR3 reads CASSVQYYEQYF. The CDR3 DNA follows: TGTGCCAGCAGTGTACAGTACTACGAGCAGTACTTC.

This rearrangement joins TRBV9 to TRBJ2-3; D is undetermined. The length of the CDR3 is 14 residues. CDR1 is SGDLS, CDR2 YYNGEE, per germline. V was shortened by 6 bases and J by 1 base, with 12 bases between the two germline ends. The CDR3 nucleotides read TGTGCCAGCAACGGTTTACTCGGCACAGATACGCAGTATTTT. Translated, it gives CASNGLLGTDTQYF.

The DNA of the CDR3 is TGCAGCGTCGACGAGGGGGCCGATGGCTACACCTTC. Translated: CSVDEGADGYTF. This rearrangement joins TRBV29-1 to TRBJ1-2, with 7 nucleotides matching TRBD1. V trimming: 6 bases; J trimming: 6 bases; junction bases outside the gene matches: 7. Germline assignment: CDR1 SQVTM and CDR2 ANQGSEA. This CDR3 comprises 12 residues.

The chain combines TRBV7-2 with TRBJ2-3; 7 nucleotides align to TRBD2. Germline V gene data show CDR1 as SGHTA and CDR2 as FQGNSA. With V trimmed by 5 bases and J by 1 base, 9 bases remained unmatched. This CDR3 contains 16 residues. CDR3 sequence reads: CASSPPGGSRTDTQYF. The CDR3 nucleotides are TGTGCCAGCAGCCCACCCGGGGGGTCCCGCACAGATACGCAGTATTTT.